Listed below are T cell receptor beta chains from one sample, sequenced in a study of cytomegalovirus exposure and HLA in healthy donors. Generated by immunoSEQ multiplex PCR, the TCRdb table keeps only in-frame clones and is missing some. There are around 130,000 clones in the sample; 81% occur only once, and approximately 2.2% lies in the top ten. The sequencing input was PBMCs. The origin of the receptors is a woman aged 40-49 years in good health and CMV-seronegative. Each CDR3 is given with its conserved first and last residue. The order of the fields is V gene, J gene, D gene, clone size, CDR3 DNA, CDR3 protein. A D gene is named only where the DNA matches it firmly. For some rows the clone size is stated as once, few or many, or as a class when expanded; others skip it.

>TRBV27|TRBJ2-7|TRBD2|-
TGTGCCAGCAGGGTGGGCGGGAGGAATCCCTACGAGCAGTACTTC
CASRVGGRNPYEQYF
>TRBV5-1|TRBJ2-1|TRBD1|-
TGCGCCAGCAGTCAAACCGGGACAGGGCCCTACAATGAGCAGTTCTTC
CASSQTGTGPYNEQFF
>TRBV9|TRBJ2-1|TRBD2|-
TGTGCCAGCAGCGTAACCGGGACTAGCACCCGTGAGAAGACCTACAATGAGCAGTTCTTC
CASSVTGTSTREKTYNEQFF
>TRBV19|TRBJ1-3|-|-
TGTGCCAGTAGTATACCAGGCTCTTACGGAAACACCATATATTTT
CASSIPGSYGNTIYF
>TRBV5-6|TRBJ2-1|TRBD2|once
TGTGCCAGCAGACAAAGACTAGCGGGAGGTGAGCAGTTCTTC
CASRQRLAGGEQFF
>TRBV7-2|TRBJ1-1|-|-
TGTGCCAGCAGCTTGGGGGGGGCGGGAAACACTGAAGCTTTCTTT
CASSLGGAGNTEAFF
>TRBV4-1|TRBJ2-5|-|-
TGCGCCAGCAGCCAAGAGCGGAGACTACAAGAGACCCAGTACTTC
CASSQERRLQETQYF
>TRBV7-2|TRBJ1-5|-|-
TGTGCCAGCAGCCCCCAGGGGCCCAATCAGCCCCAGCATTTT
CASSPQGPNQPQHF
>TRBV19|TRBJ1-1|-|-
TGTGCCAGTAGTATGTCGGGGACACACACTGAAGCTTTCTTT
CASSMSGTHTEAFF
>TRBV4-1|TRBJ2-2|-|-
TGCGCCAGCAGCCAAGTCGACAGAAACACCGGGGAGCTGTTTTTT
CASSQVDRNTGELFF
>TRBV28|TRBJ1-2|TRBD1|-
TGTGCCAGCAGGCCTCTAGGGGACAGACTCTATGGCTACACCTTC
CASRPLGDRLYGYTF
>TRBV7-9|TRBJ1-1|-|few
TGTGCCAGCAGCTCCTTAGACACTGAAGCTTTCTTT
CASSSLDTEAFF
>TRBV4-3|TRBJ2-3|-|-
TGCGCCAGCAGCCCGGTTTTCGGAGTGGGCACAGATACGCAGTATTTT
CASSPVFGVGTDTQYF
>TRBV11-2|TRBJ2-7|TRBD1|-
TGTGCCAGCAGCTTAAAGGGGACAGACTCCTACGAGCAGTACTTC
CASSLKGTDSYEQYF
>TRBV7-2|TRBJ1-1|-|-
TGTGCCAGCATAGAGGGCCCCCGGAACACTGAAGCTTTCTTT
CASIEGPRNTEAFF
>TRBV4-1|TRBJ1-1|-|-
TGCGCCAGCAGCCAAACAATTACAGAGAACACTGAAGCTTTCTTT
CASSQTITENTEAFF
>TRBV10-3|TRBJ2-1|-|-
TGTGCCATCAGACCGGACATTACCTACAATGAGCAGTTCTTC
CAIRPDITYNEQFF
>TRBV5-1|TRBJ2-3|-|once
TGCGCCAGCAGCCGGAGGGGAGGGGGGACAGATACGCAGTATTTT
CASSRRGGGTDTQYF
>TRBV4-3|TRBJ2-1|-|-
TGCGCCAGCAGCCAAGACATTCTAGCAGGATCCTACAATGAGCAGTTCTTC
CASSQDILAGSYNEQFF
>TRBV11-3|TRBJ2-3|-|-
TGTGCCAGCAGCTTAAGGGGCGGGGGCACAGATACGCAGTATTTT
CASSLRGGGTDTQYF
>TRBV4-3|TRBJ2-7|-|-
TGCGCCAGCAGCCAAGATATGGCACTAGGCTACGAGCAGTACTTC
CASSQDMALGYEQYF
>TRBV7-3|TRBJ2-1|TRBD2|-
TGTGCCAGCAGCTTAGGGACTAGTAGGAATGAGCAGTTCTTC
CASSLGTSRNEQFF
>TRBV5-1|TRBJ2-2|-|-
TGCGCCAGTTTCGGCGGAGCTTCGAACACCGGGGAGCTGTTTTTT
CASFGGASNTGELFF
>TRBV18|TRBJ2-2|-|-
TGTGCCAGCTCACGCGAAGGGACATCCTCCGGGGAGCTGTTTTTT
CASSREGTSSGELFF
>TRBV6-5|TRBJ1-6|-|once
TGTGCCAGCAGTTACTCTCTCGACGGGGAATCACCCCTCCACTTT
CASSYSLDGESPLHF
>TRBV18|TRBJ2-7|TRBD1|-
TGTGCCAGCTCACCCGGGACAGTGAACTACGAGCAGTACTTC
CASSPGTVNYEQYF
>TRBV27|TRBJ1-4|TRBD1|few
TGTGCCAGCAGTTTACGCCCTGACAGGGGTAATGAAAAACTGTTTTTT
CASSLRPDRGNEKLFF
>TRBV5-1|TRBJ2-3|TRBD2|-
TGCGCCAGCAGGCCCTTGGGCGGGGGTACGTCAGATACGCAGTATTTT
CASRPLGGGTSDTQYF
>TRBV10-2|TRBJ2-7|-|once
TGCGCCAGCAGTGAGTCCTTAACCTACGAGCAGTACTTC
CASSESLTYEQYF
>TRBV2|TRBJ1-5|TRBD1|-
TGTGCCAGCAGTCGACAGGGAAGTCAGCCCCAGCATTTT
CASSRQGSQPQHF
>TRBV5-4|TRBJ1-2|TRBD1|-
TGTGCCAGCAGCGACAACAGGGGGCGAAGCTATGGCTACACCTTC
CASSDNRGRSYGYTF
>TRBV27|TRBJ2-7|TRBD1|few
TGTGCCAGCCAGATGGCCCGAGTCAGGGGGCTCGACGAGCAGTACTTC
CASQMARVRGLDEQYF
>TRBV19|TRBJ1-4|-|-
TGTGCCAGTACCCCGGGGCAGGGAGGTAATGAAAAACTGTTTTTT
CASTPGQGGNEKLFF
>TRBV7-9|TRBJ2-7|-|-
TGTGCCAGCAGCGCGCTAAGGGAGGGGGGCATCCACGAGCAGTACTTC
CASSALREGGIHEQYF
>TRBV25-1|TRBJ2-1|TRBD1|-
TGTGCCAGCAGCAAAAATCCGACAGGGAGAATGGGGGATGAGCAGTTCTTC
CASSKNPTGRMGDEQFF
>TRBV19|TRBJ1-6|-|-
TGTGCCAGTAGTACCTACAGGGTCCATAATTCACCCCTCCACTTT
CASSTYRVHNSPLHF
>TRBV7-3|TRBJ2-1|TRBD2|-
TGTGCCAGCAGCTTAATAGGCTTCTCTGCGGGAGTACCTGGAAATGAGCAGTTCTTC
CASSLIGFSAGVPGNEQFF
>TRBV6-1|TRBJ2-7|TRBD2|-
TGTGCCAGCAGTGATCCAGCGGGAGCTTACTACGAGCAGTACTTC
CASSDPAGAYYEQYF
>TRBV2|TRBJ1-4|-|-
TGTGCCAGCAGTGTTCTAAGTGAAAAACTGTTTTTT
CASSVLSEKLFF
>TRBV5-1|TRBJ1-1|-|-
TGCGCCAGCAGCTTGGGGCCAGGCGGGGACACTGAAGCTTTCTTT
CASSLGPGGDTEAFF
>TRBV11-2|TRBJ1-2|TRBD1|-
TGTGCCAGCAGCTCCCGGGACAGGAACTATGGCTACACCTTC
CASSSRDRNYGYTF
>TRBV27|TRBJ2-7|-|-
TGTGCCAGCCGCCGTCTGGGGCCCTACGAGCAGTACTTC
CASRRLGPYEQYF
>TRBV11-2|TRBJ1-1|TRBD1|-
TGTGCCAGCAGCTTAGAGGAAGGGGGCATTGAAGCTTTCTTT
CASSLEEGGIEAFF
>TRBV9|TRBJ1-3|-|-
TGTGCCAGCAGCGTAGCTCAGGGCACGGGTACCATATATTTT
CASSVAQGTGTIYF
>TRBV18|TRBJ2-7|TRBD2|-
TGTGCCAGCTCACCGGGGGGGACTAGCGGATCCTACGAGCAGTACTTC
CASSPGGTSGSYEQYF
>TRBV7-8|TRBJ2-3|-|-
TGTGCCAGCAGCTTAGACTCCGGGAGTGGAGATACGCAGTATTTT
CASSLDSGSGDTQYF
>TRBV7-8|TRBJ2-2|TRBD1|-
TGTGCCAGCAGCCGTAGTGAGGACAGGCGAACCGGGGAGCTGTTTTTT
CASSRSEDRRTGELFF
>TRBV25-1|TRBJ1-4|TRBD1|-
TGTGCCAGCAGTGAATGGCGACAGGGGAGTGAAAAACTGTTTTTT
CASSEWRQGSEKLFF
>TRBV11-2|TRBJ2-3|-|once
TGTGCCAGCAGCCCGAATTCGGCTAGTTGGGATACGCAGTATTTT
CASSPNSASWDTQYF
>TRBV5-1|TRBJ1-2|TRBD1|-
TGCGCCAGCAGCTTTGTTGCAGGACAGGGGAATTATGGCTACACCTTC
CASSFVAGQGNYGYTF
>TRBV7-9|TRBJ2-5|TRBD2|-
TGTGCCAGCAGCCCTCTAGCGGCCCAAGCGACCCAGTACTTC
CASSPLAAQATQYF
>TRBV7-2|TRBJ1-1|-|-
TGTGCCAGCAGCCCAAAGGGGGGGTCTCCCTTGGGCACTGAAGCTTTCTTT
CASSPKGGSPLGTEAFF
>TRBV28|TRBJ2-7|TRBD2|-
TGTGCCAGCAGACCAACTAGCGGGACAACCTACGAGCAGTACTTC
CASRPTSGTTYEQYF
>TRBV7-2|TRBJ2-1|TRBD2|-
TGTGCCAGCAGCTTAGCGCCTAGCGGGAGTAATGAGCAGTTCTTC
CASSLAPSGSNEQFF
>TRBV5-1|TRBJ2-1|-|-
TGCGCCAGCAGCTTGGCAGTCCCAGGGGCGGGTAGTGAGCAGTTCTTC
CASSLAVPGAGSEQFF
>TRBV28|TRBJ2-2|TRBD2|-
TGTGCCAGCAGTCCTAGCGGCTACACCGGGGAGCTGTTTTTT
CASSPSGYTGELFF
>TRBV28|TRBJ2-7|-|-
TGTGCCAGCAGGGCTGCGGGACAGCTCTACGAGCAGTACTTC
CASRAAGQLYEQYF
>TRBV29-1|TRBJ2-7|TRBD1|few
TGCAGCGTTGCTGGTGGACAGGGTGGACCCTACGAGCAGTACTTC
CSVAGGQGGPYEQYF